This is a list of T cell receptor beta chains from one sample in a study of CD8+ T cells in alopecia areata. Sequenced by immunoSEQ multiplex PCR; TCRdb stores in-frame clones only, minus some. This table has 95,000 to 120,000 clones, approximately 51% appearing once. The sample was CD4+ T cells sorted from blood, taken at week 24, from a patient treated with tofacitinib. The receptors here all came from a human donor with alopecia areata. Each CDR3 is given with its conserved first and last residue. Each record gives: J gene, V gene, clone size, D gene, CDR3 protein, CDR3 DNA. D genes are given only for firm matches. Clone size appears in some rows only: once, few, many, or a class for an expanded clone.

j_gene: TRBJ2-1; v_gene: TRBV15; abundance: .; d_gene: .; CDR3aa: CATSRNTGYNEQFF; CDR3nt: TGTGCCACCAGCAGAAATACAGGGTACAATGAGCAGTTCTTC
j_gene: TRBJ1-6; v_gene: TRBV2; abundance: few; d_gene: .; CDR3aa: CASRTAGSYNSPLHF; CDR3nt: TGTGCCAGCAGGACAGCCGGCTCCTATAATTCACCCCTCCACTTT
j_gene: TRBJ2-7; v_gene: TRBV7-2; abundance: .; d_gene: TRBD2; CDR3aa: CASSWTSGGYEQYF; CDR3nt: TGTGCCAGCAGCTGGACTAGCGGGGGATACGAGCAGTACTTC
j_gene: TRBJ2-2; v_gene: TRBV4-3; abundance: few; d_gene: .; CDR3aa: CASSQGPFTGELFF; CDR3nt: TGCGCCAGCAGCCAAGGGCCATTCACCGGGGAGCTGTTTTTT
j_gene: TRBJ2-1; v_gene: TRBV11-2; abundance: .; d_gene: TRBD1; CDR3aa: CASSRFDGTVSYNEQFF; CDR3nt: TGTGCCAGCAGTCGGTTTGATGGGACAGTCTCCTACAATGAGCAGTTCTTC
j_gene: TRBJ1-1; v_gene: TRBV30; abundance: .; d_gene: .; CDR3aa: CAWSASRGTEAFF; CDR3nt: TGTGCCTGGAGCGCCTCGCGGGGCACTGAAGCTTTCTTT
j_gene: TRBJ1-2; v_gene: TRBV21-1; abundance: few; d_gene: .; CDR3aa: CASSPRDRAGVVILTNYGYTF; CDR3nt: TGTGCCAGCAGCCCAAGAGACAGGGCGGGAGTAGTCATTTTGACCAACTATGGCTACACCTTC
j_gene: TRBJ1-2; v_gene: TRBV15; abundance: few; d_gene: .; CDR3aa: CATSRDRNYGGSYGYTF; CDR3nt: TGTGCCACCAGCAGAGATCGTAATTACGGGGGCAGCTATGGCTACACCTTC
j_gene: TRBJ2-6; v_gene: TRBV5-6; abundance: .; d_gene: .; CDR3aa: CASSLQPTGANVLTF; CDR3nt: TGTGCCAGCAGCTTGCAACCAACAGGGGCCAACGTCCTGACTTTC
j_gene: TRBJ2-1; v_gene: TRBV4-2; abundance: few; d_gene: .; CDR3aa: CASSQDSGPSYNEQFF; CDR3nt: TGTGCCAGCAGCCAAGATTCGGGACCTTCCTACAATGAGCAGTTCTTC
j_gene: TRBJ2-3; v_gene: TRBV29-1; abundance: .; d_gene: .; CDR3aa: CSVRRTDTQYF; CDR3nt: TGCAGCGTAAGACGCACAGATACGCAGTATTTT
j_gene: TRBJ2-1; v_gene: TRBV9; abundance: .; d_gene: .; CDR3aa: CASSVGNAANTYNEQFF; CDR3nt: TGTGCCAGCAGCGTAGGTAATGCGGCAAATACCTACAATGAGCAGTTCTTC
j_gene: TRBJ1-1; v_gene: TRBV2; abundance: few; d_gene: .; CDR3aa: CASDRQGSMSAFF; CDR3nt: TGTGCCAGCGATAGGCAGGGCAGTATGTCAGCTTTCTTT
j_gene: TRBJ1-5; v_gene: TRBV29-1; abundance: few; d_gene: TRBD1; CDR3aa: CSVGGTGNQPQHF; CDR3nt: TGCAGCGTTGGAGGGACAGGGAATCAGCCCCAGCATTTT
j_gene: TRBJ2-1; v_gene: TRBV7-3; abundance: .; d_gene: TRBD2; CDR3aa: CASSPNALAGGTNEQFF; CDR3nt: TGTGCCAGCAGCCCGAACGCACTAGCGGGGGGAACCAATGAGCAGTTCTTC
j_gene: TRBJ2-5; v_gene: TRBV5-6; abundance: once; d_gene: .; CDR3aa: CASSSFNAETQYF; CDR3nt: TGTGCCAGCAGCAGTTTTAACGCAGAGACCCAGTACTTC
j_gene: TRBJ2-4; v_gene: TRBV6-6; abundance: .; d_gene: .; CDR3aa: CASSLGFRKDKNIQYF; CDR3nt: TGTGCCAGCAGTTTGGGTTTCCGGAAGGACAAAAACATTCAGTACTTC
j_gene: TRBJ2-6; v_gene: TRBV7-2; abundance: .; d_gene: TRBD1; CDR3aa: CASSLMGQGTSGANVLTF; CDR3nt: TGTGCCAGCAGCTTAATGGGACAGGGGACCTCTGGGGCCAACGTCCTGACTTTC
j_gene: TRBJ2-7; v_gene: TRBV27; abundance: .; d_gene: .; CDR3aa: CASSLSQARYSYEQYF; CDR3nt: TGTGCCAGCAGTTTATCCCAGGCGCGATATTCCTACGAGCAGTACTTC
j_gene: TRBJ2-7; v_gene: TRBV4-1; abundance: .; d_gene: .; CDR3aa: CASSHGDGEQYF; CDR3nt: TGCGCCAGCAGCCACGGAGACGGCGAGCAGTACTTC
j_gene: TRBJ2-7; v_gene: TRBV6-5; abundance: .; d_gene: .; CDR3aa: CASRPGYSYEQYF; CDR3nt: TGTGCCAGCAGGCCGGGGTACTCCTACGAGCAGTACTTC
j_gene: TRBJ2-1; v_gene: TRBV5-4; abundance: few; d_gene: TRBD1; CDR3aa: CASRQTGGGYNEQFF; CDR3nt: TGTGCCAGCAGACAGACAGGGGGGGGCTACAATGAGCAGTTCTTC
j_gene: TRBJ2-7; v_gene: TRBV18; abundance: .; d_gene: TRBD1; CDR3aa: CASSAGTGNEQYF; CDR3nt: TGTGCCAGCTCAGCCGGGACAGGTAACGAGCAGTACTTC
j_gene: TRBJ1-2; v_gene: TRBV4-2; abundance: .; d_gene: .; CDR3aa: CASSQETVNPYGYTF; CDR3nt: TGTGCCAGCAGCCAAGAGACAGTGAACCCTTATGGCTACACCTTC
j_gene: TRBJ2-5; v_gene: TRBV2; abundance: .; d_gene: .; CDR3aa: CASSESRRQTQYF; CDR3nt: TGTGCCAGCAGTGAATCAAGACGGCAGACCCAGTACTTC
j_gene: TRBJ1-6; v_gene: TRBV7-9; abundance: .; d_gene: .; CDR3aa: CASSLGELNSPLHF; CDR3nt: TGTGCCAGCAGCTTGGGGGAACTTAACTCACCCCTCCACTTT
j_gene: TRBJ2-2; v_gene: TRBV4-2; abundance: few; d_gene: .; CDR3aa: CASTPRAGSNTGELFF; CDR3nt: TGTGCCAGCACCCCGAGGGCAGGTTCCAACACCGGGGAGCTGTTTTTT
j_gene: TRBJ1-2; v_gene: TRBV2; abundance: .; d_gene: .; CDR3aa: CASSNFNYGYTF; CDR3nt: TGTGCCAGCAGTAACTTTAACTATGGCTACACCTTC
j_gene: TRBJ1-2; v_gene: TRBV30; abundance: .; d_gene: TRBD1; CDR3aa: CAWSAKRTGVPLNYGYTF; CDR3nt: TGTGCCTGGAGTGCCAAGAGGACAGGGGTCCCCCTCAACTATGGCTACACCTTC
j_gene: TRBJ2-1; v_gene: TRBV29-1; abundance: few; d_gene: .; CDR3aa: CSVATLRGNEQFF; CDR3nt: TGCAGCGTTGCGACTCTAAGGGGCAATGAGCAGTTCTTC
j_gene: TRBJ1-5; v_gene: TRBV30; abundance: once; d_gene: .; CDR3aa: CAWSVLGHPATSPQHF; CDR3nt: TGTGCCTGGAGTGTACTGGGACACCCCGCCACGAGTCCCCAGCATTTT